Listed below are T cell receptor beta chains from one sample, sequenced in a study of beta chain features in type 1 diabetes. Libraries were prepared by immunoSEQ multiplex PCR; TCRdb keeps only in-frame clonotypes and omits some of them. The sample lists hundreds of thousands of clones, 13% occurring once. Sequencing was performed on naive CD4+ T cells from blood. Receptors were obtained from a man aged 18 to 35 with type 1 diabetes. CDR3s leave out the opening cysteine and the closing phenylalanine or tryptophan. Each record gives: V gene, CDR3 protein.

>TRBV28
ASGGHEQF
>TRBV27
ASRIRVGDNSPLH
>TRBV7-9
ASSLWSVNEQF
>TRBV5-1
ASSPSGLEGETQY
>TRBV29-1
SVTGGNTEAF
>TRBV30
AFGQGTYGYT
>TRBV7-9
ASSLGQENYGYT
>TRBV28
ASSPRTGRNTEAF
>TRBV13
ASSLKRRLGSYNEQF
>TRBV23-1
ASSQTGRGRDGYT
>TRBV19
ASSIRGRDSNQPQH
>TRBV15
ATSRVGGNQPQH
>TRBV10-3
AISESRGNSNQPQH
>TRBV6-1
ASSWDRGWETQY
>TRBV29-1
SVDKEYGNGYT
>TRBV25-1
ASSEYRGTEAF
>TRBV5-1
ASSPTEETQY
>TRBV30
AWRGGSSGYEKLF
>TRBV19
ASSAGGDPYEQY
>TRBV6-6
ASSGPERANVEAF
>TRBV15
ATSRDSVADTQY
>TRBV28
ASILRTEAF
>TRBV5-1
ASSLGGPPETQY
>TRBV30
AWSGQYNEQF
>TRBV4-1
ASSRQGVVSGNTIY
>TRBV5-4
ASSRGQANEKLF
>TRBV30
AWSKGLVDADYYEQY
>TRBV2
ASSEGQSYGYT
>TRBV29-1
SVPPGQGTNEQF
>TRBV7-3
ASSQTGFSGNTIY
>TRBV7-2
ASTQSGTGAETQY
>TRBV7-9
ASSLRDNNEQF
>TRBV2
ATRQGGDEQY